Sequencing of this T cell receptor beta chain was carried out in a study of T cells after yellow fever vaccination. The V gene's germline CDR1 is SGHTA and CDR2 FQGNSA. This CDR3 is 15 amino acids long. V lost 5 bases, J lost 2 bases, and 6 bases stayed unmatched. A single record per CDR3 protein comes from TCRdb applying MiXCR to the 5' RACE reads. The sample yields just under 600,000 distinct CDR3 sequences, approximately 13% seen once. V gene TRBV7-2 combines with J gene TRBJ2-1; the match to TRBD2 covers 7 bases. This sequence was found in a man aged 25-45 years who received the YFV17D yellow fever vaccine. The source was PBMCs, collected on the day of the yellow fever booster vaccination. This CDR3 is CASSPRESAYNEQFF. The CDR3 DNA reads TGTGCCAGCAGCCCGCGGGAGAGCGCCTACAATGAGCAGTTCTTC. Variable domain in full (rest from reference TRBV7-2 and TRBJ2-1): GAGVSQSPSNKVTEKGKDVELRCDPISGHTALYWYRQSLGQGLEFLIYFQGNSAPDKSGLPSDRFSAERTGGSVSTLTIQRTQQEDSAVYLCASSPRESAYNEQFFGPGTRLTVL.